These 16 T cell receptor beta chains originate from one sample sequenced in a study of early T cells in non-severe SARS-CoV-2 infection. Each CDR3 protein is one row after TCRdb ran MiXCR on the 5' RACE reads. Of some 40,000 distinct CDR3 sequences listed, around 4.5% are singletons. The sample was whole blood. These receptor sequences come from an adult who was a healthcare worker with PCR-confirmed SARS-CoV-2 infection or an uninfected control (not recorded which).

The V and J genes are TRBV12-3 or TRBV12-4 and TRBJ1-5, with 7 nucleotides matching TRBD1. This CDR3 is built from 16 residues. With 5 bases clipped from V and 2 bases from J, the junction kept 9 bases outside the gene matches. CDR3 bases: TGTGCCAGCAGTATACAGGGGATGTTCGGCAATCAGCCCCAGCATTTT. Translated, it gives CASSIQGMFGNQPQHF.

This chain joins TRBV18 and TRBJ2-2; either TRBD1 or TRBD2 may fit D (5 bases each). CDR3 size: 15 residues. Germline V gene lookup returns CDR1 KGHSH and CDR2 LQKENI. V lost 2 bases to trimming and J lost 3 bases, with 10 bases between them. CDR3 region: CASSPGGVDTGELFF. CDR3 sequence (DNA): TGTGCCAGCTCACCAGGGGGAGTCGACACCGGGGAGCTGTTTTTT.

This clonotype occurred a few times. CDR3 DNA: TGTGCCAGCAGACAAACAGGGGTAGAGACCCAGTACTTC. Its translation is CASRQTGVETQYF. The V gene is TRBV12-3 or TRBV12-4, the J gene TRBJ2-5, with TRBD1 identical over 7 bases. V trimming: 6 bases; J trimming: 4 bases; junction bases outside the gene matches: 5. The CDR3 length is 13 residues.

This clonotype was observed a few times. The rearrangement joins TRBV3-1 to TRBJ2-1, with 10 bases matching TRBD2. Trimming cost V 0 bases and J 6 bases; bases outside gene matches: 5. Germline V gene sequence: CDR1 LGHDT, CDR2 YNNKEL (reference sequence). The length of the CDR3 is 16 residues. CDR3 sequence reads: CASSQDLVAGGNEQFF. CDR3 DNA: TGTGCCAGCAGCCAAGATTTGGTAGCGGGAGGCAATGAGCAGTTCTTC.

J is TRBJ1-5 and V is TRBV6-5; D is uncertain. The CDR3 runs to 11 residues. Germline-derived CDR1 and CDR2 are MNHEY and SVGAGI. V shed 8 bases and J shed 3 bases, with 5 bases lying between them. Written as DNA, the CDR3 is TGTGCCAGCGGAGTCAATCAGCCCCAGCATTTT. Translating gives CASGVNQPQHF.

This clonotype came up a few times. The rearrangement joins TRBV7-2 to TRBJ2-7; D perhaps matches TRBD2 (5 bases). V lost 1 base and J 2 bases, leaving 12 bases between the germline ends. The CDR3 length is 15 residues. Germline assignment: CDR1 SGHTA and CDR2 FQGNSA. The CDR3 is CASSLVRSGTYEQYF. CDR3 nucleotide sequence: TGTGCCAGCAGCTTAGTCAGGAGCGGTACCTACGAGCAGTACTTC.

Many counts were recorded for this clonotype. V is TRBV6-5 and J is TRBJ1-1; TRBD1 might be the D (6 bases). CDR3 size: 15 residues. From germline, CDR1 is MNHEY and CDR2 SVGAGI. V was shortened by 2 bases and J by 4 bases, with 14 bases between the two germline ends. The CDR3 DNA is TGTGCCAGCAGTTACGGACAGCCTTTGGGCACTGAAGCTTTCTTT. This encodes CASSYGQPLGTEAFF.

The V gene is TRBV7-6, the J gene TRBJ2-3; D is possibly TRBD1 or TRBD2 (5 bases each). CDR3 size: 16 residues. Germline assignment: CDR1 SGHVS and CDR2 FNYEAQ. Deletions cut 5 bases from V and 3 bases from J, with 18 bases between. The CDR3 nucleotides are TGTGCCAGCAGCCCCCCCAGGGATTGGGGGACAGATACGCAGTATTTT. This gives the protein CASSPPRDWGTDTQYF. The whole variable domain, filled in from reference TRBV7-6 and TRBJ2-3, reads GAGVSQSPRYKVTKRGQDVALRCDPISGHVSLYWYRQALGQGPEFLTYFNYEAQQDKSGLPNDRFSAERPEGSISTLTIQRTEQRDSAMYRCASSPPRDWGTDTQYFGPGTRLTVL.

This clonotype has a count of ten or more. The CDR3, as DNA: TGTGCCAGCAGCTTAGCATCAGGGGAGTCGAGACCGCAGTATTTT. This sequence encodes CASSLASGESRPQYF. The chain combines TRBV7-2 with TRBJ2-3; D may be TRBD1 (6 bases). Between the trimmed V and J ends, which lost 0 bases and 10 bases, there was a span of 17 bases. The germline gives CDR1 SGHTA, CDR2 FQGNSA. The CDR3 length is 15 residues.

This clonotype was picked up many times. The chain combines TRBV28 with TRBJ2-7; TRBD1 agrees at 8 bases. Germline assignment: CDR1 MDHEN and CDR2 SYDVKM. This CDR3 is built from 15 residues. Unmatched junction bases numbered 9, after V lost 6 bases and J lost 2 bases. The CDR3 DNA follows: TGTGCCAGCAGGACAGGGGCCGGGGCCACCTACGAGCAGTACTTC. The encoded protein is CASRTGAGATYEQYF.

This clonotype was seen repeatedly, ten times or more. This CDR3 is CASSPGQAQMNTEAFF. In nucleotides, the CDR3 is TGTGCCAGCTCACCAGGACAGGCCCAAATGAACACTGAAGCTTTCTTT. The chain uses TRBV18 and TRBJ1-1, with 7 bases identical to TRBD1. Looked up from germline, CDR1 is KGHSH and CDR2 is LQKENI. J was trimmed by 0 bases and V by 2 bases; bases with no gene match: 6. This CDR3 spans 16 amino acids.

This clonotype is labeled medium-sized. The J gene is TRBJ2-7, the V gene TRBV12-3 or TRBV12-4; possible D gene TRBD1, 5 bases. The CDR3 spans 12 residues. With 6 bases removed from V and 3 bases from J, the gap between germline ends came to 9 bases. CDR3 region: CASSPDSYEQYF. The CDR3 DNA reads TGTGCCAGCAGCCCCGACAGCTACGAGCAGTACTTC.

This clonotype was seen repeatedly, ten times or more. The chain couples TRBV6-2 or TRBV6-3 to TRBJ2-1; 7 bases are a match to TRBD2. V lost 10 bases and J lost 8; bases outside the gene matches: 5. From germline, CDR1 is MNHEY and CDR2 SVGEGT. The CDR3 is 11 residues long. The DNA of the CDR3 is TGTGCCACTACCCGGGGGGATGAGCAGTTCTTC. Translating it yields CATTRGDEQFF.

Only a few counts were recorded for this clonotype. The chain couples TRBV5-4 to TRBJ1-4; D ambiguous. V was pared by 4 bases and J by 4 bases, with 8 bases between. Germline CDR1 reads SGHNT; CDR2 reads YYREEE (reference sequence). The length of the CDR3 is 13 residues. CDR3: CASSNSGNEKLFF. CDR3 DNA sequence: TGTGCCAGCAGCAACAGCGGTAATGAAAAACTGTTTTTT.

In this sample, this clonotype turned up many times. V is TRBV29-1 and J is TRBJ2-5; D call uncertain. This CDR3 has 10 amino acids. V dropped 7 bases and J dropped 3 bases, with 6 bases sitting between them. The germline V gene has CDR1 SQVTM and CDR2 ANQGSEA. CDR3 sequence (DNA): TGCAGCGCCCGCGAAGAGACCCAGTACTTC. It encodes CSAREETQYF.

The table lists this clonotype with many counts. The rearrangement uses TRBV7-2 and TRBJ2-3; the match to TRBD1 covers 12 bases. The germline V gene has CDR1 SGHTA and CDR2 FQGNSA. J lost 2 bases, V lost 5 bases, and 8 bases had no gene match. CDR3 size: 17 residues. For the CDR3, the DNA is TGTGCCAGCAGCCACGGGGACAGGGGGCGCGTCACAGATACGCAGTATTTT. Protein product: CASSHGDRGRVTDTQYF.